The clone carrying this T cell receptor beta chain appeared once. This specimen comes from a study of blood T cell repertoires in COVID-19. Whole-study context: Specimens from acute and convalescent COVID-19 originated in the United States, Italy and Spain. T cells, B-cell-depleted T cells, or PBMCs provided the cDNA or gDNA that served as material.

Seattle's cohort entered during active infection and was followed longitudinally. Authors' processing steps: Researchers report that nucleated cell counts were estimated from reference gene primer amplification. The repertoire was sequenced with immunoSEQ multiplex PCR; TCRdb's copy has only in-frame clones and lacks some. V, J and clone size are taken as reported in that table, and D and trimming were inferred from the DNA itself. This sample yields some 130,000 clones, of which around 89% are seen a single time; around 4.5% belongs to the top ten. Input material: peripheral blood. This TCR derives from a man in his sixties with COVID-19, enrolled during active disease.

CDR3 protein: CASRAAGQDEKLFF. As DNA, the CDR3 is TGTGCCAGCAGGGCTGCAGGGCAGGATGAAAAACTGTTTTTT. The rearrangement links TRBV5-6 to TRBJ1-4, with D possibly matching TRBD1 (5 bases). CDR1 SGHDT and CDR2 YYEEEE come from the germline V gene. V was cut by 5 bases and J by 6 bases, with 14 bases left in between. The CDR3 is 14 residues long.